The rows below give T cell receptor beta chains drawn from one sample of a study of tumor and adjacent non-tumor tissue in lung cancer. Via MiXCR, TCRdb re-called the multiplex PCR reads, giving one row per CDR3 protein. The data show approximately 100,000 distinct CDR3 sequences, about 61% seen once. The sequenced sample consisted of distant non-tumor lung tissue. Source of these receptors: a man between 60 and 70 years old with non-small cell lung cancer. CDR3s include the opening cysteine and the closing phenylalanine or tryptophan. A D gene is named only where the DNA matches it firmly. Size tells how often a clone was seen (once, few, many) or the class of an expanded clone, and some rows leave it out.

len | j_gene | v_gene | abundance | d_gene | CDR3aa | CDR3nt
17 | TRBJ1-2 | TRBV6-5 | - | TRBD1 | CASRKSAGGDESYGYTF | TGTGCTAGCAGAAAATCAGCAGGGGGCGATGAGAGCTATGGCTACACCTTC
14 | TRBJ1-1 | TRBV7-2 | - | - | CASSSRRENTEAFF | TGTGCCAGCAGCTCCCGACGGGAGAACACTGAAGCTTTCTTT
14 | TRBJ2-3 | TRBV6-6 | - | - | CASRARGRTGTQYF | TGTGCCAGCAGGGCAAGGGGTCGCACAGGTACGCAGTATTTT
14 | TRBJ1-5 | TRBV4-2 | many | - | CASSQDVNNQPQHF | TGTGCCAGCAGCCAAGATGTGAACAATCAGCCCCAGCATTTT
16 | TRBJ2-2 | TRBV6-2/TRBV6-3 | - | - | CTSSRPPSTNTGELFF | TGTACCAGCAGCCGACCCCCTAGCACGAACACCGGGGAGCTATTTTTT
16 | TRBJ1-3 | TRBV6-5 | many | - | CASSYSRGSSGNTIYF | TGTGCCAGCAGTTACTCAAGGGGTTCGAGCGGAAACACCATATATTTT
13 | TRBJ2-1 | TRBV6-6 | - | TRBD1 | CTSGTGLFNEQFF | TGTACCAGCGGGACAGGGTTATTCAATGAACAGTTCTTC
16 | TRBJ2-1 | TRBV30 | - | - | CACGWGGFRSYNEHFF | TGTGCCTGTGGGTGGGGGGGCTTTCGGTCGTACAATGAGCACTTCTTC
11 | TRBJ2-2 | TRBV6-4 | few | - | CASGGGGELFF | TGTGCCAGCGGTGGGGGCGGGGAGCTGTTTTTT
15 | TRBJ2-1 | TRBV6-1 | once | TRBD2 | CASGEEAGELNEQFF | TGTGCCAGCGGTGAAGAGGCGGGAGAGCTGAATGAGCAGTTCTTC
14 | TRBJ1-2 | TRBV6-5 | - | - | CTSSYARSNYGYTF | TGTACCAGCAGTTACGCCAGGTCCAACTATGGCTACACCTTC
12 | TRBJ1-1 | TRBV29-1 | - | TRBD1 | CSAARTGVLQAF | TGCAGCGCAGCCCGTACAGGGGTTCTACAGGCCTTT
12 | TRBJ2-5 | TRBV5-1 | - | TRBD1 | CASSRTGDDLCF | TGCGCCAGCAGCAGGACAGGGGACGACCTGTGCTTC
16 | TRBJ2-1 | TRBV7-2 | - | TRBD1 | CASSSAGGRSYNEQFF | TGTGCCAGCAGCTCAGCAGGGGGCAGGTCCTACAATGAGCAGTTCTTC
15 | TRBJ2-3 | TRBV7-9 | - | - | CASSPGQGATDTQSF | TGTGCCAGCAGCCCCGGGCAGGGCGCCACAGATACGCAGTCTTTT
15 | TRBJ2-3 | TRBV28 | many | TRBD1 | CASTGQGKPGDPQYF | TGTGCCAGCACCGGACAGGGAAAGCCCGGAGATCCGCAGTATTTT
14 | TRBJ1-1 | TRBV6-1 | - | - | CASSENREVSEAFF | TGTGCCAGCAGTGAGAATAGAGAGGTTAGTGAAGCTTTCTTT
14 | TRBJ2-5 | TRBV5-4 | - | - | CASSLDSPKGTQNF | TGTGCCAGCAGCTTAGACAGCCCTAAAGGGACCCAGAACTTC
16 | TRBJ2-6 | TRBV11-3 | few | - | CVSSLDISSGANVLTF | TGTGTCAGCAGCTTGGATATAAGCTCTGGCGCCAACGTCCTGACTTTC
15 | TRBJ2-5 | TRBV28 | - | - | CVSSLVPTGQETQYF | TGTGTCAGCAGTTTAGTCCCAACAGGACAAGAGACCCAGTACTTC
14 | TRBJ1-4 | TRBV6-5 | - | - | CASRPQSKVGKLFF | TGTGCCAGCAGACCACAAAGCAAGGTTGGAAAACTGTTTTTT
14 | TRBJ1-1 | TRBV11-2 | medium-sized | TRBD1 | CASSSTGRSTEAFF | TGTGCCAGCAGCTCGACAGGGAGGAGCACTGAAGCTTTCTTT
14 | TRBJ2-5 | TRBV11-3 | once | TRBD2 | CASNLRGGQETQYF | TGTGCCAGCAACCTCCGCGGGGGTCAAGAGACCCAGTACTTC
15 | TRBJ1-5 | TRBV5-5 | once | - | CASSLDRNSNQPRHF | TGTGCCAGCAGCTTGGATCGTAATAGCAATCAGCCCCGGCATTTT
13 | TRBJ2-1 | TRBV6-2/TRBV6-3 | - | - | CASSRPDSGEQFF | TGTGCTAGCAGCCGCCCGGATTCTGGTGAGCAGTTCTTC
13 | TRBJ2-7 | TRBV28 | many | - | CASRPPGNYEQYF | TGTGCCAGCAGGCCCCCCGGGAACTACGAGCAGTACTTC
13 | TRBJ2-3 | TRBV5-4 | - | - | CATSLLWADTHYF | TGTGCCACCAGCTTGCTCTGGGCGGATACGCATTATTTT
17 | TRBJ2-6 | TRBV4-3 | - | - | CARSQPRGGSVANVLTF | TGCGCCAGGAGCCAACCCCGAGGAGGGTCTGTGGCCAACGTCCTGACTTTC
16 | TRBJ2-5 | TRBV5-1 | few | - | CASSLAAAGSWETQYF | TGCGCCAGCAGCTTGGCCGCGGCAGGGAGTTGGGAGACCCAGTACTTC
17 | TRBJ2-1 | TRBV11-1 | - | - | CARSLSGAGVVYNGQFF | TGTGCCCGCAGCTTATCGGGGGCGGGAGTGGTCTACAATGGGCAGTTCTTC
13 | TRBJ2-7 | TRBV6-1 | many | TRBD2 | CASSGGGSPEQYF | TGTGCCAGCAGTGGGGGAGGGTCCCCCGAGCAGTACTTC
14 | TRBJ1-1 | TRBV5-1 | - | - | CANSLEGGASEAFF | TGCGCCAACAGCTTGGAAGGAGGAGCGAGTGAAGCTTTCTTT
16 | TRBJ2-1 | TRBV29-1 | - | - | CSANEVTQGVMCEQFF | TGCAGCGCTAACGAGGTCACACAGGGTGTCATGTGTGAGCAGTTCTTC
14 | TRBJ2-5 | TRBV7-6 | once | TRBD2 | CASSSSLGRETQYF | TGTGCCAGCAGCTCAAGCCTCGGGAGGGAGACCCAGTACTTC
14 | TRBJ1-4 | TRBV5-1 | - | - | CASSLAGEYEKLFF | TGCGCCAGCAGCTTGGCCGGAGAGTATGAAAAACTGTTTTTT
14 | TRBJ1-2 | TRBV6-6 | - | - | CASSYLKTDYSYTF | TGTGCCAGCAGTTACTTGAAGACGGACTATAGCTACACCTTC
12 | TRBJ2-7 | TRBV29-1 | - | - | CSILAGRVEQYF | TGCAGCATCCTGGCAGGTCGCGTCGAGCAGTACTTC
14 | TRBJ2-1 | TRBV20-1 | many | TRBD1 | CSARSGQGRNEQFF | TGCAGTGCTAGATCGGGACAGGGGCGCAATGAGCAGTTCTTC
15 | TRBJ1-5 | TRBV7-8 | once | - | CASSVSRGSADTQHF | TGTGCCAGCAGCGTTAGCAGGGGTTCCGCAGATACGCAGCATTTT
13 | TRBJ1-1 | TRBV25-1 | few | - | CASSRGGSTEAFF | TGTGCCAGCAGTAGAGGGGGAAGTACTGAAGCTTTCTTT